These T cell receptor beta chains were read from a single sample in a study of blood T cell repertoires in COVID-19. Profiled with immunoSEQ multiplex PCR; TCRdb holds only in-frame clones, not every one. Among about 190,000 clones listed, around 89% were seen once. Sequenced material: peripheral blood. Every receptor here comes from a man aged 50 or older with acute or convalescent COVID-19. Each CDR3 is given with its conserved first and last residue. A D gene is named only where the DNA matches it firmly. Clone size appears in some rows only: once, few, many, or a class for an expanded clone.

d_gene: NA
v_gene: TRBV3-1/TRBV3-2
j_gene: TRBJ2-1
len: 15
abundance: NA
CDR3nt: TGTGCCAGCAGCCAAGCAGGGATATCATACAATGAGCAGTTCTTC
CDR3aa: CASSQAGISYNEQFF

d_gene: TRBD1
v_gene: TRBV28
j_gene: TRBJ1-5
len: 15
abundance: NA
CDR3nt: TGTGCCAGCAGTTCCCAGGGGGGTAGCAATCAGCCCCAGCATTTT
CDR3aa: CASSSQGGSNQPQHF

d_gene: NA
v_gene: TRBV30
j_gene: TRBJ2-2
len: 14
abundance: NA
CDR3nt: TGTGCCTCAGGACAGAACGCGAACACCGGGGAGCTGTTTTTT
CDR3aa: CASGQNANTGELFF

d_gene: NA
v_gene: TRBV27
j_gene: TRBJ1-2
len: 13
abundance: NA
CDR3nt: TGTGCCAGCAGTTTAGGTGACACCTATGGCTACACCTTC
CDR3aa: CASSLGDTYGYTF

d_gene: TRBD1
v_gene: TRBV7-8
j_gene: TRBJ1-5
len: 14
abundance: NA
CDR3nt: TGTGCCAGCAGCATTCACAGGGGAGGTCAGCCCCAGCATTTT
CDR3aa: CASSIHRGGQPQHF

d_gene: TRBD1
v_gene: TRBV4-2
j_gene: TRBJ2-6
len: 17
abundance: NA
CDR3nt: TGTGCCAGCAGCAGGGACAGGGACGGCTCTGGGGCCAACGTCCTGACTTTC
CDR3aa: CASSRDRDGSGANVLTF

d_gene: TRBD2
v_gene: TRBV7-2
j_gene: TRBJ2-4
len: 15
abundance: NA
CDR3nt: TGTGCCAGCAGCCAGCTAGCGGGGGGCCGGAACATTCAGTACTTC
CDR3aa: CASSQLAGGRNIQYF

d_gene: TRBD1
v_gene: TRBV9
j_gene: TRBJ1-4
len: 14
abundance: NA
CDR3nt: TGTGCCAGCAGCGTCGGAACAGGGGCTGAAAAACTGTTTTTT
CDR3aa: CASSVGTGAEKLFF

d_gene: TRBD1
v_gene: TRBV9
j_gene: TRBJ2-1
len: 15
abundance: NA
CDR3nt: TGTGCCAGCAGTGAGACGGGACAGCTACAATATGAGCAGTTCTTC
CDR3aa: CASSETGQLQYEQFF

d_gene: TRBD1
v_gene: TRBV28
j_gene: TRBJ1-5
len: 17
abundance: few
CDR3nt: TGTGCCAGCAGTTTCGCCCGGACAGGGGTTAGCAATCAGCCCCAGCATTTT
CDR3aa: CASSFARTGVSNQPQHF

d_gene: TRBD2
v_gene: TRBV5-4
j_gene: TRBJ2-3
len: 16
abundance: NA
CDR3nt: TGTGCCAGCAGCTTCAGGACTAGCGGGACCACAGATACGCAGTATTTT
CDR3aa: CASSFRTSGTTDTQYF

d_gene: TRBD1
v_gene: TRBV7-2
j_gene: TRBJ1-2
len: 15
abundance: NA
CDR3nt: TGTGCCAGCAGCTTAGCCGCAGGGGGAAGTGTGGGCTACACCTTC
CDR3aa: CASSLAAGGSVGYTF

d_gene: NA
v_gene: TRBV21-1
j_gene: TRBJ1-5
len: 16
abundance: NA
CDR3nt: TGTGCCAGCAGCAAATCGGGTAGGCTCCACAATCAGCCCCAGCATTTT
CDR3aa: CASSKSGRLHNQPQHF

d_gene: TRBD2
v_gene: TRBV3-1/TRBV3-2
j_gene: TRBJ2-1
len: 16
abundance: NA
CDR3nt: TGTGCCAGCAGCTCACGACTAGCGGGCACGAGAGATGAGCAGTTCTTC
CDR3aa: CASSSRLAGTRDEQFF

d_gene: NA
v_gene: TRBV5-6
j_gene: TRBJ2-5
len: 15
abundance: NA
CDR3nt: TGTGCCAGCAGCCCGGGGAGGGGGGGTCAAGAGACCCAGTACTTC
CDR3aa: CASSPGRGGQETQYF

d_gene: NA
v_gene: TRBV30
j_gene: TRBJ1-2
len: 14
abundance: NA
CDR3nt: TGTGCCTGGAGTGTACTCGGGGGACGTCATGGCTACACCTTC
CDR3aa: CAWSVLGGRHGYTF

d_gene: TRBD1
v_gene: TRBV27
j_gene: TRBJ1-5
len: 14
abundance: NA
CDR3nt: TGTGCCAGCAGTCCCGGACAGGGGGCACAGCCCCAGCATTTT
CDR3aa: CASSPGQGAQPQHF

d_gene: NA
v_gene: TRBV28
j_gene: TRBJ2-5
len: 14
abundance: NA
CDR3nt: TGTGCCAGTACCCATGACAGCGTTCAAGAGACCCAGTACTTC
CDR3aa: CASTHDSVQETQYF

d_gene: NA
v_gene: TRBV9
j_gene: TRBJ1-2
len: 13
abundance: NA
CDR3nt: TGTGCCAGCAGCGTAAGTCAGGGTTATGGCTACACCTTC
CDR3aa: CASSVSQGYGYTF

d_gene: TRBD2
v_gene: TRBV28
j_gene: TRBJ2-5
len: 16
abundance: NA
CDR3nt: TGTGCCAGCAGTTTCACTAGCGGGTGGTACCAAGAGACCCAGTACTTC
CDR3aa: CASSFTSGWYQETQYF

d_gene: NA
v_gene: TRBV27
j_gene: TRBJ1-2
len: 14
abundance: NA
CDR3nt: TGTGCCAGCAGTTTAGGCAGGGCGGACTATGGCTACACCTTC
CDR3aa: CASSLGRADYGYTF

d_gene: NA
v_gene: TRBV19
j_gene: TRBJ1-1
len: 14
abundance: once
CDR3nt: TGTGCCAGTAGTATTCAAGCAGGGTACACTGAAGCTTTCTTT
CDR3aa: CASSIQAGYTEAFF

d_gene: NA
v_gene: TRBV20-1
j_gene: TRBJ1-2
len: 14
abundance: NA
CDR3nt: TGCAGTGCTAGTGATGGTGCCTCCTGGGAGGGCTACACCTTC
CDR3aa: CSASDGASWEGYTF

d_gene: NA
v_gene: TRBV6-5
j_gene: TRBJ1-5
len: 14
abundance: NA
CDR3nt: TGTGCCAGCAGACCACAGGGTGGGAATCAGCCCCAGCATTTT
CDR3aa: CASRPQGGNQPQHF

d_gene: TRBD2
v_gene: TRBV14
j_gene: TRBJ2-1
len: 13
abundance: NA
CDR3nt: TGTGCCAGCCAACTAGCGGGGGGTATTGAGCAGTTCTTC
CDR3aa: CASQLAGGIEQFF

d_gene: NA
v_gene: TRBV18
j_gene: TRBJ2-1
len: 14
abundance: NA
CDR3nt: TGTGCCAGCTCACCACCGGACTACAACAATGAGCAGTTCTTC
CDR3aa: CASSPPDYNNEQFF

d_gene: NA
v_gene: TRBV28
j_gene: TRBJ1-2
len: 17
abundance: NA
CDR3nt: TGTGCCAGCAGACAACTGGGGGTGCGGGGAAGTAACTATGGCTACACCTTC
CDR3aa: CASRQLGVRGSNYGYTF

d_gene: TRBD1
v_gene: TRBV7-9
j_gene: TRBJ2-2
len: 15
abundance: NA
CDR3nt: TGTGCCAGCAGCTTCGGACAGGGTATCGCCGGGGAGCTGTTTTTT
CDR3aa: CASSFGQGIAGELFF

d_gene: NA
v_gene: TRBV30
j_gene: TRBJ2-7
len: 13
abundance: NA
CDR3nt: TGTGCCTGGAGCCGCGGATCCTCCTACGAGCAGTACTTC
CDR3aa: CAWSRGSSYEQYF

d_gene: NA
v_gene: TRBV6-2/TRBV6-3
j_gene: TRBJ2-1
len: 13
abundance: NA
CDR3nt: TGTGCCAGCAGCCCCTCCGGTTTTGATGAGCAGTTCTTC
CDR3aa: CASSPSGFDEQFF

d_gene: TRBD2
v_gene: TRBV19
j_gene: TRBJ2-1
len: 16
abundance: NA
CDR3nt: TGTGCCAGTAGTAAAGGTGGGGGGGTCCGCTACAATGAGCAGTTCTTC
CDR3aa: CASSKGGGVRYNEQFF

d_gene: TRBD2
v_gene: TRBV5-1
j_gene: TRBJ2-3
len: 14
abundance: NA
CDR3nt: TGCGCCAGCAGCTATGGACTAGGCACAGATACGCAGTATTTT
CDR3aa: CASSYGLGTDTQYF

d_gene: TRBD2
v_gene: TRBV19
j_gene: TRBJ2-2
len: 15
abundance: NA
CDR3nt: TGTGCCAGTAGTATAGTAGCGGGAGGGCCCGGGGAGCTGTTTTTT
CDR3aa: CASSIVAGGPGELFF

d_gene: TRBD1
v_gene: TRBV7-8
j_gene: TRBJ2-5
len: 15
abundance: NA
CDR3nt: TGTGCCAGCATTAGGGGCAACAGGGGACAAGAGACCCAGTACTTC
CDR3aa: CASIRGNRGQETQYF

d_gene: NA
v_gene: TRBV28
j_gene: TRBJ2-5
len: 11
abundance: NA
CDR3nt: TGTGCCAGCAATTCTCTAGGTATCCAGTACTTC
CDR3aa: CASNSLGIQYF

d_gene: TRBD2
v_gene: TRBV18
j_gene: TRBJ2-2
len: 17
abundance: NA
CDR3nt: TGTGCCAGCTCGGCGTACCCGAGCGGGAGTTTAGCCGGGGAGCTGTTTTTT
CDR3aa: CASSAYPSGSLAGELFF

d_gene: TRBD2
v_gene: TRBV5-1
j_gene: TRBJ2-2
len: 15
abundance: NA
CDR3nt: TGCGCCAGCAGACCCGGGGGGACGAACACCGGGGAGCTGTTTTTT
CDR3aa: CASRPGGTNTGELFF

d_gene: TRBD1
v_gene: TRBV30
j_gene: TRBJ2-1
len: 15
abundance: NA
CDR3nt: TGTGCCTGGAGTCCCCCGGGACAGCGATACAATGAGCAGTTCTTC
CDR3aa: CAWSPPGQRYNEQFF

d_gene: TRBD1
v_gene: TRBV28
j_gene: TRBJ2-2
len: 14
abundance: NA
CDR3nt: TGTGCCAGCAGTTCACAGGGGTACACCGGGGAGCTGTTTTTT
CDR3aa: CASSSQGYTGELFF

d_gene: NA
v_gene: TRBV11-3
j_gene: TRBJ2-1
len: 14
abundance: NA
CDR3nt: TGTGCCAGCAGCGTCTACGGGGCCTACAATGAGCAGTTCTTC
CDR3aa: CASSVYGAYNEQFF

d_gene: NA
v_gene: TRBV19
j_gene: TRBJ1-5
len: 15
abundance: NA
CDR3nt: TGTGCCAGTAGTATAGGCAGTTATAGCAATCAGCCCCAGCATTTT
CDR3aa: CASSIGSYSNQPQHF

d_gene: NA
v_gene: TRBV3-1/TRBV3-2
j_gene: TRBJ2-3
len: 13
abundance: once
CDR3nt: TGTGCCAGCAGGCCCCAGGCCACAGATACGCAGTATTTT
CDR3aa: CASRPQATDTQYF

d_gene: NA
v_gene: TRBV3-1/TRBV3-2
j_gene: TRBJ2-3
len: 14
abundance: NA
CDR3nt: TGTGCCAGCAGCCAGGCCGACGGGGCAGATACGCAGTATTTT
CDR3aa: CASSQADGADTQYF

d_gene: NA
v_gene: TRBV4-2
j_gene: TRBJ2-2
len: 13
abundance: few
CDR3nt: TGTGCCAGCAGCCAAGACCGGGAGCGGGAGCTGTTTTTT
CDR3aa: CASSQDRERELFF

d_gene: TRBD1
v_gene: TRBV7-3
j_gene: TRBJ2-2
len: 16
abundance: NA
CDR3nt: TGTGCCAGCAGCTTTACGACAGGGGGGAACACCGGGGAGCTGTTTTTT
CDR3aa: CASSFTTGGNTGELFF

d_gene: TRBD1
v_gene: TRBV19
j_gene: TRBJ1-5
len: 18
abundance: NA
CDR3nt: TGTGCCAGTATCGGGGGACAGGGAGCCCCAACGCGCAATCAGCCCCAGCATTTT
CDR3aa: CASIGGQGAPTRNQPQHF

d_gene: NA
v_gene: TRBV10-2
j_gene: TRBJ1-5
len: 13
abundance: NA
CDR3nt: TGCGCCAGCAGGTACAGGGTCAATCAGCCCCAGCATTTT
CDR3aa: CASRYRVNQPQHF

d_gene: TRBD1
v_gene: TRBV19
j_gene: TRBJ2-7
len: 16
abundance: NA
CDR3nt: TGTGCCAGTAGTCCTTCGCCGGACAGGAGCTCCTACGAGCAGTACTTC
CDR3aa: CASSPSPDRSSYEQYF

d_gene: TRBD1
v_gene: TRBV6-5
j_gene: TRBJ1-6
len: 16
abundance: NA
CDR3nt: TGTGCCAGCAGTTACGACAGGGGCACCTATAATTCACCCCTCCACTTT
CDR3aa: CASSYDRGTYNSPLHF

d_gene: TRBD1
v_gene: TRBV27
j_gene: TRBJ1-4
len: 18
abundance: NA
CDR3nt: TGTGCCAGCAGTTTATCCCCTATTCGGACAGGGGGCGGCGAAAAACTGTTTTTT
CDR3aa: CASSLSPIRTGGGEKLFF

d_gene: TRBD1
v_gene: TRBV19
j_gene: TRBJ1-5
len: 15
abundance: few
CDR3nt: TGTGCCAGTAGTAGGGGACAGGGGGGGATTCAGCCCCAGCATTTT
CDR3aa: CASSRGQGGIQPQHF

d_gene: NA
v_gene: TRBV2
j_gene: TRBJ2-5
len: 12
abundance: NA
CDR3nt: TGTGCCAGCAGAAATCAGGGGGAGACCCAGTACTTC
CDR3aa: CASRNQGETQYF

d_gene: TRBD2
v_gene: TRBV4-1
j_gene: TRBJ2-3
len: 15
abundance: NA
CDR3nt: TGCGCCAGCAGCCCCAGCGGGGGGGCCTTCGATACGCAGTATTTT
CDR3aa: CASSPSGGAFDTQYF

d_gene: NA
v_gene: TRBV2
j_gene: TRBJ2-6
len: 14
abundance: NA
CDR3nt: TGTGCCAGCAGTGAATATTATGGGGCCAACGTCCTGACTTTC
CDR3aa: CASSEYYGANVLTF

d_gene: NA
v_gene: TRBV6-2/TRBV6-3
j_gene: TRBJ2-7
len: 13
abundance: NA
CDR3nt: TGTGCCAGCATCCCCGGGAACACCTACGAGCAGTACTTC
CDR3aa: CASIPGNTYEQYF

d_gene: NA
v_gene: TRBV27
j_gene: TRBJ1-6
len: 15
abundance: NA
CDR3nt: TGTGCCAGCAGTTTGTCAGGGAAGGAAAATTCACCCCTCCACTTT
CDR3aa: CASSLSGKENSPLHF

d_gene: NA
v_gene: TRBV19
j_gene: TRBJ1-2
len: 13
abundance: NA
CDR3nt: TGTGCCAGTAGTGTCGGGGAGGGCTGGGGCTACACCTTC
CDR3aa: CASSVGEGWGYTF

d_gene: NA
v_gene: TRBV6-2/TRBV6-3
j_gene: TRBJ1-2
len: 13
abundance: NA
CDR3nt: TGTGCCAGCAGTCTACAGGTCGGTTATGGCTACACCTTC
CDR3aa: CASSLQVGYGYTF

d_gene: NA
v_gene: TRBV7-8
j_gene: TRBJ1-3
len: 17
abundance: NA
CDR3nt: TGTGCCAGCAGCTTAGGCCAGGACAACCGCTGGGGAAACACCATATATTTT
CDR3aa: CASSLGQDNRWGNTIYF